A single TCR beta chain is shown here with its context. The antigen is unknown. These data belong to a study of OX40 agonist ivuxolimab in advanced cancers. The wider study: Every 2 weeks, ivuxolimab was infused into the patients intravenously at between 0.01 and 10 mg/kg. Cohort: 65% to 90% men, mean age 60, aged roughly 23 to 90. Whole-study results and caveats: Blood T cells, both CD4+ and CD8+, expanded clonally by week 6 at 0.1 to 3.0 mg/kg.

The V end was cut by 5 bases, the J end by 0 bases, with 10 bases between. Germline V lookup: CDR1 MNHEY, CDR2 SMNVEV (reference sequence). The CDR3 loop spans 14 amino acids. This table comes from immunoSEQ multiplex PCR, and its TCRdb copy is limited to in-frame clones, with some not included. The sample contains tens of thousands of clones, around 83% of which appear only once. The material was CD4+ or CD8+ T cells sorted from blood, obtained in a trial of the OX40 agonist ivuxolimab. The chain recombines TRBV27 with TRBJ1-2, with TRBD1 as a possible D gene (6 bases). The clonotype originates from an adult with an advanced solid tumor such as melanoma, head and neck, liver or kidney cancer. CDR3 sequence (DNA): TGTGCCAGCAGTCGCGGGACACCTAACTATGGCTACACCTTC. It codes for CASSRGTPNYGYTF.